These T cell receptor beta chains were read from a single sample in a study of glioma-infiltrating T cells. TCRdb passed the multiplex PCR reads through MiXCR, listing each CDR3 protein once. The sample has under 150,000 distinct CDR3 sequences, approximately 26% seen once; the top ten hold about a quarter. Sequenced material: glioma tissue, nonneoplastic brain tissue, or PBMCs (not recorded which). These receptors all stem from a human donor with low-grade glioma or glioblastoma, undergoing nonglioma brain surgery, or in good health (not recorded which). CDR3s include the opening cysteine and the closing phenylalanine or tryptophan. D genes are given only for firm matches. The size of a clone is reported for some rows only, either as once, few or many, or as a class for expanded clones.

>NA|NA|TRBV4-1|17|TRBJ1-5
TGCGCCAGCAGCCAAGAGGGTGGGCGGTATAGCAATCAGCCCCAGCATTTT
CASSQEGGRYSNQPQHF
>many|NA|TRBV25-1|13|TRBJ1-1
TGTGCCAGCGGCCCCTCAGCTAACACTGAAGCTTTCTTT
CASGPSANTEAFF
>few|NA|TRBV4-1|16|TRBJ1-1
TGCGCCAGCAGCCAAGAGGGTCGGCGGTCCAACACTGAAGCTTTCTTT
CASSQEGRRSNTEAFF
>many|NA|TRBV6-1|12|TRBJ2-3
TGTGCCAGCAGTGAAGGGGATACTCCACAGTATTTT
CASSEGDTPQYF
>NA|TRBD1|TRBV7-2|16|TRBJ2-3
TGTGCCAGCAGCGAGAATGGACAGGGGCCCACAGATACGCAGTATTTT
CASSENGQGPTDTQYF
>many|NA|TRBV20-1|13|TRBJ2-5
TGCAGTGCCCGGATGGGAGGTCGGGAGACCCAGTACTTC
CSARMGGRETQYF
>NA|NA|TRBV28|14|TRBJ1-5
TGTGCCAGCCGACGCACAGGGCGTCATCAGCCCCAGCATTTT
CASRRTGRHQPQHF
>NA|NA|TRBV7-2|15|TRBJ1-5
TGTGCCAGCAGCTTAACTACAGATAGCAATCAGCCCCAGCATTTT
CASSLTTDSNQPQHF
>many|TRBD2|TRBV20-1|14|TRBJ2-5
TGCAGTGCTCCACTAGCGGGGGTTGGTGAGACCCAGTACTTC
CSAPLAGVGETQYF
>many|NA|TRBV6-1|14|TRBJ2-3
TGTGCCAGCAGCCCCCTTGAGGCCCGAGATACGCAGTATTTT
CASSPLEARDTQYF
>NA|NA|TRBV7-9|12|TRBJ2-5
TGTGCCAGCAGCCTAACGCGGGAGACCCAGTACTTC
CASSLTRETQYF
>many|NA|TRBV7-3|13|TRBJ2-3
TGTGCCAGCAGCTTAGACAGGTCCGATACGCAGTATTTT
CASSLDRSDTQYF
>once|NA|TRBV24-1|17|TRBJ2-1
TGTGCCACCAGTGATGTTGACAGGCAGAGCTCCTACAATGAGCAGTTCTTC
CATSDVDRQSSYNEQFF
>many|NA|TRBV7-2|14|TRBJ2-2
TGTGCCAGCAGCTTAGGGACCACCACCGGGGAGCTGTTTTTT
CASSLGTTTGELFF
>many|TRBD1|TRBV27|14|TRBJ1-2
TGTGCCAGCAGCTCCCGGGACAGGGTCTATGGCTACACCTTC
CASSSRDRVYGYTF
>NA|NA|TRBV27|16|TRBJ2-5
TGTGCCAGCAGTTCACTTGGACGGGGGGCTAGAGAGACCCAGTACTTC
CASSSLGRGARETQYF
>NA|NA|TRBV6-1|15|TRBJ1-3
TGTGCCAGCAGCCTGGGACTGATCTCTGGAAACACCATATATTTT
CASSLGLISGNTIYF
>few|TRBD2|TRBV6-6|15|TRBJ2-3
TGTGCCGGCAGCCTAGCGGGACGCGTCGCAGATACGCAGTATTTT
CAGSLAGRVADTQYF
>once|NA|TRBV18|13|TRBJ2-5
TGTGCCAGCTCACCACTGGGACCAGAGACCCAGTACTTC
CASSPLGPETQYF
>few|NA|TRBV20-1|11|TRBJ2-1
TGCAGTGCTAGTGGAACGGGGAAGCAGTTCTTC
CSASGTGKQFF
>few|TRBD1|TRBV20-1|13|TRBJ1-6
TGCGGGATTAGGGGGCAAAAGAGGTCACCCCTCCACTTT
CGIRGQKRSPLHF
>few|TRBD2|TRBV7-9|14|TRBJ2-1
TGTGCCAGCAGCTTGGGGAGGGTAGCGGGCGAGCAGTTCTTC
CASSLGRVAGEQFF
>many|NA|TRBV27|13|TRBJ1-6
TGTGCCAGCAGTTTCTCCTATAATTCACCCCTCCACTTT
CASSFSYNSPLHF
>NA|NA|TRBV28|15|TRBJ1-2
TGTGCCAGCAGTTTGCCCTTCAACCTTAACTATGGCTACACCTTC
CASSLPFNLNYGYTF
>NA|TRBD2|TRBV2|14|TRBJ2-1
TGTGCCAGCAGCTGGACTAGCGGGGACAATGAGCAGTTCTTC
CASSWTSGDNEQFF
>many|TRBD2|TRBV20-1|16|TRBJ2-1
TGCAGTGCTAGAGATGCGAGGCTAGCGGGGGGGCATGAGCAGTTCTTC
CSARDARLAGGHEQFF
>NA|NA|TRBV10-1|14|TRBJ2-3
TGCGCCAGCAGTATGGGGGACGGCACAGATACGCAGTATTTT
CASSMGDGTDTQYF